This T cell receptor (beta chain) came from a study of T cell repertoires in cytomegalovirus infection. Whole-study context: Shared public TCR beta signatures pointed to both CMV infection and a matching HLA type.

As to this clonotype: Its matching antigen is unknown.

Deletions cut 4 bases from V and 5 bases from J, with 9 bases between. Germline CDR1 and CDR2: LGHNA and YSLEER. The CDR3 sequence is 13 residues long. General observations from the study: Dominating the ex vivo response were TCR beta clonotypes that were CMV-specific and HLA-C-restricted.

TCRdb fed the reads into MiXCR, producing one record per CDR3 protein. The table includes about 920,000 distinct CDR3 sequences, roughly 31% detected once. Sequenced here: cultured CD8+ T cells from PBMCs, sampled from culture after CMV antigen stimulation. The TCR sequence derives from a human donor in good health (CMV status not recorded). Some clones in this sample may be carry-over from other donors' samples. The V call is TRBV4-3, the J call TRBJ2-1, with D uncertain. The DNA for the CDR3 is TGCGCCAGCAGCCCCTTGCCTGACAATGAGCAGTTCTTC. This translates into CASSPLPDNEQFF.